This T cell receptor beta chain was obtained from a study of T cells after yellow fever vaccination. In TCRdb, the 5' RACE reads were re-called with MiXCR into one record per CDR3 protein. In the table there are roughly 300,000 distinct CDR3 sequences, roughly 7.5% of which are singletons. General study results and limits: A minor fraction of clonotypes spanned both CD4 and CD8 compartments. Detected again after the booster were most primary-vaccination clones, at nearly 97% CD4 and about 89% CD8. Contaminants from the bulk population, in the form of abundant clonotypes, could be found in FACS-sorted repertoires.

About this clonotype: What it binds is unknown.

The CDR3 runs 15 residues. Germline V CDR1 and CDR2: MNHEY, SVGAGI. V lost 3 bases, J lost 0 bases, and 12 bases lay in between. Sequenced material: PBMCs, taken roughly seven weeks after the first yellow fever vaccination. The chain combines TRBV6-5 with TRBJ2-7, with D perhaps matching TRBD2 (5 bases). This receptor was obtained from a man between 18 and 35 years old who received the YFV17D yellow fever vaccine. As DNA, the CDR3 is TGTGCCAGCAGTTATAACGGACTCAGCTCCTACGAGCAGTACTTC. Its protein is CASSYNGLSSYEQYF.